This note documents a single T cell receptor beta chain sequence. Antigen specificity is unknown. These data are taken from a study of shared clonotypes between healthy human individuals. Points from the study as a whole: Generally, estimated richness proved larger in naive subsets than it did in memory subsets.

V lost 1 base and J 1 base, leaving 20 bases between the germline ends. CDR1 and CDR2 (germline): MDHEN, SYDVKM. The CDR3 sequence is 18 residues long. Cells designated naive CD8 were CD45RO-negative and were positively selected for CCR7, with terminally differentiated effector memory CD45RA+ cells excluded. Researchers ran the assay at a deep level. Profiled with immunoSEQ multiplex PCR; TCRdb holds only in-frame clones, not every one. The sample records about 2.1 million clones, just over 90% being singletons. The sequence was collected from a man aged 18 to 30 in good health. Some clones in this sample may be carry-over from other donors' samples. The chain recombines TRBV28 with TRBJ2-7, with D perhaps matching TRBD1 or TRBD2 (6 bases each). The sequenced sample was naive CD8+ T cells from PBMCs. CDR3 region: CASSLYLPGAEGSYEQYF. The CDR3, as DNA: TGTGCCAGCAGTTTATATCTCCCGGGGGCGGAAGGATCCTACGAGCAGTACTTC.